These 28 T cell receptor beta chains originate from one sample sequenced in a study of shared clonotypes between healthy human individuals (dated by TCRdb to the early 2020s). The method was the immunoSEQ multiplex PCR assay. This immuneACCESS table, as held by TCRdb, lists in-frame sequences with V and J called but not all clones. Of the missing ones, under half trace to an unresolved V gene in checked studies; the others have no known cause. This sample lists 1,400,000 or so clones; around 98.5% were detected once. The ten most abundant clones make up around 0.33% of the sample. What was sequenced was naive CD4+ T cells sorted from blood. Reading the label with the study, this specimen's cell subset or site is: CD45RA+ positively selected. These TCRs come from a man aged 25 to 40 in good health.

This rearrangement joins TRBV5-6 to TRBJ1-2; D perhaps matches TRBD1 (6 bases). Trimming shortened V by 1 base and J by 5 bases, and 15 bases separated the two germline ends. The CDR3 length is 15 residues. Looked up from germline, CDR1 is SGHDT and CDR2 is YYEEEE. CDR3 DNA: TGTGCCAGCAGCTTGTTTTCAGGGGTAGGATATGGCTACACCTTC. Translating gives CASSLFSGVGYGYTF. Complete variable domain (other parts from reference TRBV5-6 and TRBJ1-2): DAGVTQSPTHLIKTRGQQVTLRCSPKSGHDTVSWYQQALGQGPQFIFQYYEEEERQRGNFPDRFSGHQFPNYSSELNVNALLLGDSALYLCASSLFSGVGYGYTFGSGTRLTVV.

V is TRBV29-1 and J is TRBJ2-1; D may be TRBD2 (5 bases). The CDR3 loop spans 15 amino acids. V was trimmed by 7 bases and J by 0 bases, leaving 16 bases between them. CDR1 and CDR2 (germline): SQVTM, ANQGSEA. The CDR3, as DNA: TGCAGCGCCGGAGGAGGCCCAGGCTCCTACAATGAGCAGTTCTTC. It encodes CSAGGGPGSYNEQFF.

CDR3 amino acids: CASSRPIGSGNNEQFF. The CDR3 DNA reads TGTGCCAGCTCCCGGCCAATCGGGAGTGGGAACAATGAGCAGTTCTTC. The chain joins TRBV18 to TRBJ2-1; perhaps TRBD2 as D (6 bases). The CDR3 contains 16 residues. Trimming stripped 6 bases from V and 5 bases from J, with 20 bases between. From germline, CDR1 is KGHSH and CDR2 LQKENI.

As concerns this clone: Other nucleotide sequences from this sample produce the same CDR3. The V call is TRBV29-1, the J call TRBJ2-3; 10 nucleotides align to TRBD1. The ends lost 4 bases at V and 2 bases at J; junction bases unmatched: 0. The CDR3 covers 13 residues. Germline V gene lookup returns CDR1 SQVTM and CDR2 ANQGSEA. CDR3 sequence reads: CSVGQGATDTQYF. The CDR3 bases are TGCAGCGTTGGACAGGGGGCCACAGATACGCAGTATTTT.

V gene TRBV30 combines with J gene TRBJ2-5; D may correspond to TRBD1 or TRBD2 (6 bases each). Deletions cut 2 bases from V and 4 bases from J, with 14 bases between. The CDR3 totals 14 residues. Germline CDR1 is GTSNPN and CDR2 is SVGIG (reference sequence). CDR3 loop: CAWSPLGGRETQYF. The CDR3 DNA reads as TGTGCCTGGAGTCCGTTAGGGGGGCGAGAGACCCAGTACTTC.

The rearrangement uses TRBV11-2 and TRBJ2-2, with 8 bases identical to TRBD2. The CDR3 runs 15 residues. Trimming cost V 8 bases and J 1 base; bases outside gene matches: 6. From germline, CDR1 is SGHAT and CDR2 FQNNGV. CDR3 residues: CASRWTSRNTGELFF. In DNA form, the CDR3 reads TGTGCCAGCCGGTGGACTAGCCGGAACACCGGGGAGCTGTTTTTT.

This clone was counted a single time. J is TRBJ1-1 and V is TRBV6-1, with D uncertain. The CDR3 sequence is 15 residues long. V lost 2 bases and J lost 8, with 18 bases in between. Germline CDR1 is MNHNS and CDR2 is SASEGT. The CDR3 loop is CASSERAAPKVEAFF. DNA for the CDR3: TGTGCCAGCAGTGAAAGGGCAGCCCCCAAGGTGGAAGCTTTCTTT.

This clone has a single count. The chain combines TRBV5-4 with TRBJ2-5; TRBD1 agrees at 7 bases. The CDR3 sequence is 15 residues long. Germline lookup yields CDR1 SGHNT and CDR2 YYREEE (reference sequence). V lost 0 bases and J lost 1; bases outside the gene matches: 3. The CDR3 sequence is CASSLAQGFQETQYF. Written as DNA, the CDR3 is TGTGCCAGCAGCTTGGCACAGGGGTTCCAAGAGACCCAGTACTTC.

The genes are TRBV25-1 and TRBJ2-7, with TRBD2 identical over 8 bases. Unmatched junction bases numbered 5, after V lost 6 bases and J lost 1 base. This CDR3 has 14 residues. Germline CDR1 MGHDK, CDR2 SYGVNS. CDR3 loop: CASSEGLVSYEQYF. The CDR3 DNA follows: TGTGCCAGCAGCGAGGGACTAGTTTCCTACGAGCAGTACTTC.

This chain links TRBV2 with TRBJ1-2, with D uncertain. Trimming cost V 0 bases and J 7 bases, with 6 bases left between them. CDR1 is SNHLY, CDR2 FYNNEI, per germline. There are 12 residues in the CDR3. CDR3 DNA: TGTGCCAGCAGTGAAGCGAGGAGTGGCTACACCTTC. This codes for CASSEARSGYTF. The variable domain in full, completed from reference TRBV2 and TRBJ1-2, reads EPEVTQTPSHQVTQMGQEVILRCVPISNHLYFYWYRQILGQKVEFLVSFYNNEISEKSEIFDDQFSVERPDGSNFTLKIRSTKLEDSAMYFCASSEARSGYTFGSGTRLTVV.

CDR3 sequence: CASSLRLQETQYF. CDR3 nucleotide sequence: TGTGCCAGCAGCTTAAGACTTCAAGAGACCCAGTACTTC. The chain has TRBV7-6 and TRBJ2-5; D gene ambiguous. Trimming took off 2 bases at V and 2 bases at J, with 6 bases between the two ends. From germline, CDR1 is SGHVS and CDR2 FNYEAQ. The length of the CDR3 is 13 residues.

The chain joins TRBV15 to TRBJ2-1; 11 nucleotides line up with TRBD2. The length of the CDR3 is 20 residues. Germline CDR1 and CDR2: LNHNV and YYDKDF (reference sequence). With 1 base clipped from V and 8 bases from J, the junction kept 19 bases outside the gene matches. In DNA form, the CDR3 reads TGTGCCACCAGCAGAGGGCGCAGAACTAGCGGGAGATTGGTTCGGGATGAGCAGTTCTTC. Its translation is CATSRGRRTSGRLVRDEQFF.

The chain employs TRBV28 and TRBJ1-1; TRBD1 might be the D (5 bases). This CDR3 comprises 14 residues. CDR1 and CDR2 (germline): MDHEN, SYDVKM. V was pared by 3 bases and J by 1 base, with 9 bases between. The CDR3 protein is CASSFSGQNTEAFF. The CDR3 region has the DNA TGTGCCAGCAGTTTCTCGGGGCAGAACACTGAAGCTTTCTTT.

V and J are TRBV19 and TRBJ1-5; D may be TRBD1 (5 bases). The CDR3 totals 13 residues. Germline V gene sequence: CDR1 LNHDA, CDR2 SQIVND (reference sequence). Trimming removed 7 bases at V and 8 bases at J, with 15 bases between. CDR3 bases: TGTGCCAGTATCGCCCGGGGGTACGAGCCCCAGCATTTT. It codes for CASIARGYEPQHF.

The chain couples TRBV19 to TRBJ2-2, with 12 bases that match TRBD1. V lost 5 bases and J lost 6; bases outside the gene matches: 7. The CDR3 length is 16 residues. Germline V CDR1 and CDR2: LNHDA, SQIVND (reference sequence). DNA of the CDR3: TGTGCCAGTAGTGTCCGGGACAGGGGGCACCCCGGGGAGCTGTTTTTT. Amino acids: CASSVRDRGHPGELFF.

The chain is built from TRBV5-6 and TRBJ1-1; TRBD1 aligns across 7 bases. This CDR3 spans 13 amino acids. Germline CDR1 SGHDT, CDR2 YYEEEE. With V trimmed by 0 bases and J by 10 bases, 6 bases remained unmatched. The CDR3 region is CASSLEGGIGAFF. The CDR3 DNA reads TGTGCCAGCAGCTTGGAAGGGGGCATCGGAGCTTTCTTT.

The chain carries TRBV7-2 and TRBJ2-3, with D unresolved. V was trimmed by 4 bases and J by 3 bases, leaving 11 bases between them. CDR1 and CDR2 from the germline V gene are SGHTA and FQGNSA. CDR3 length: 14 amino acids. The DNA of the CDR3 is TGTGCCAGCAGCTGGTCGGGTATTACAGATACGCAGTATTTT. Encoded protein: CASSWSGITDTQYF. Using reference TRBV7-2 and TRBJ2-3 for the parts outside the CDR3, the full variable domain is GAGVSQSPSNKVTEKGKDVELRCDPISGHTALYWYRQSLGQGLEFLIYFQGNSAPDKSGLPSDRFSAERTGGSVSTLTIQRTQQEDSAVYLCASSWSGITDTQYFGPGTRLTVL.

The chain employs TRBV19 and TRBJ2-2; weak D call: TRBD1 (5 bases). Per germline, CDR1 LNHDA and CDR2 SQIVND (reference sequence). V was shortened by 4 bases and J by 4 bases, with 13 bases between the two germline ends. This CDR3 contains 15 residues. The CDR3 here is CASSTPGHFTGELFF. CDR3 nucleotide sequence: TGTGCCAGTAGTACCCCAGGACACTTCACCGGGGAGCTGTTTTTT. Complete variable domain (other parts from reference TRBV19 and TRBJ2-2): DGGITQSPKYLFRKEGQNVTLSCEQNLNHDAMYWYRQDPGQGLRLIYYSQIVNDFQKGDIAEGYSVSREKKESFPLTVTSAQKNPTAFYLCASSTPGHFTGELFFGEGSRLTVL.

CDR3 DNA sequence: TGTGCCAGTAGGGCCGTGGCTGCCGTTTTCTACGAGCAGTACTTC. Its translation: CASRAVAAVFYEQYF. This chain uses TRBV19 with TRBJ2-7; the D is unclear. The V end was cut by 6 bases, the J end by 3 bases, with 18 bases between. Germline CDR1 reads LNHDA; CDR2 reads SQIVND (reference sequence). This CDR3 contains 15 residues. Using reference TRBV19 and TRBJ2-7 for the parts outside the CDR3, the full variable domain is DGGITQSPKYLFRKEGQNVTLSCEQNLNHDAMYWYRQDPGQGLRLIYYSQIVNDFQKGDIAEGYSVSREKKESFPLTVTSAQKNPTAFYLCASRAVAAVFYEQYFGPGTRLTVT.

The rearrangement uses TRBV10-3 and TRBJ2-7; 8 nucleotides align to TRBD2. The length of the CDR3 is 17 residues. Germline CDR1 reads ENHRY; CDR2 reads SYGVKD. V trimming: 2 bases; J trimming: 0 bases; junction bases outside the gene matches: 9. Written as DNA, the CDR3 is TGTGCCATCAGTGAGACCCCGAGAGCGGGGGCCTCCTACGAGCAGTACTTC. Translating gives CAISETPRAGASYEQYF.

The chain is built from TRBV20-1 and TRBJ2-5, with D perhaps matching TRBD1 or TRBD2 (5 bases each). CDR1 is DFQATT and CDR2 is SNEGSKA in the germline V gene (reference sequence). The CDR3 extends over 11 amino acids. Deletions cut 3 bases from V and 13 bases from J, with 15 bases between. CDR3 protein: CSARQGPRGYF. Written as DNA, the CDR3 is TGCAGTGCTAGGCAGGGCCCCCGGGGGTACTTC.

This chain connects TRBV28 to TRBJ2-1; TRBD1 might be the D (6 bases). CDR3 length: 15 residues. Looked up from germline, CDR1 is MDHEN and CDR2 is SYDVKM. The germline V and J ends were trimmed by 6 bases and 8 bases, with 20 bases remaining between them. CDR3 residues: CASRPGQPIGYEQFF. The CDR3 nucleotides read TGTGCCAGCAGACCAGGACAGCCCATAGGGTATGAGCAGTTCTTC.

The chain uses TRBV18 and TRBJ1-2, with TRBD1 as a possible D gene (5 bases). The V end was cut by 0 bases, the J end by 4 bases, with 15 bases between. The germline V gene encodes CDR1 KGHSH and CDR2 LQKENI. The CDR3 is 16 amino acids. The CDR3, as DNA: TGTGCCAGCTCACCACCCTCAGGGTACGAAACCTATGGCTACACCTTC. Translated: CASSPPSGYETYGYTF.

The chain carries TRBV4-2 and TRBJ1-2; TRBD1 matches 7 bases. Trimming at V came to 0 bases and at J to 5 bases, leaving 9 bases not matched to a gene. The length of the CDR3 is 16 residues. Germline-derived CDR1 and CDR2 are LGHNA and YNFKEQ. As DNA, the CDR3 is TGTGCCAGCAGCCAAGAAACTAGCGGGACAGCTTATGGCTACACCTTC. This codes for CASSQETSGTAYGYTF.

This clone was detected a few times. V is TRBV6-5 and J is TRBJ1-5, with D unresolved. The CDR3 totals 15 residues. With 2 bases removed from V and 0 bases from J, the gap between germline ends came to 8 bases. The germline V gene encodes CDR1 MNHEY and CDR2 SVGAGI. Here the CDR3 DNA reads TGTGCCAGCAGTTACAGACCAGGTAGCAATCAGCCCCAGCATTTT. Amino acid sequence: CASSYRPGSNQPQHF.

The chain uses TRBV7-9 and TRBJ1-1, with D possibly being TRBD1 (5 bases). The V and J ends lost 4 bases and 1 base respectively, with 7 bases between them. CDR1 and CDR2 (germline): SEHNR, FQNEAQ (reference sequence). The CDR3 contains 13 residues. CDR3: CASSYDRNTEAFF. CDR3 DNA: TGTGCCAGCAGCTACGACAGGAACACTGAAGCTTTCTTT. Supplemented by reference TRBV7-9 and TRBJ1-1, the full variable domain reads DTGVSQNPRHKITKRGQNVTFRCDPISEHNRLYWYRQTLGQGPEFLTYFQNEAQLEKSRLLSDRFSAERPKGSFSTLEIQRTEQGDSAMYLCASSYDRNTEAFFGQGTRLTVV.

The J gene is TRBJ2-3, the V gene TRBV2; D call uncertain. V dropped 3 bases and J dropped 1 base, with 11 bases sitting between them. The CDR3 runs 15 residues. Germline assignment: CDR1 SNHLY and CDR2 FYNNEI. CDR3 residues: CASSERGSRTDTQYF. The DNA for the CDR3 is TGTGCCAGCAGTGAGCGAGGTAGTCGCACAGATACGCAGTATTTT. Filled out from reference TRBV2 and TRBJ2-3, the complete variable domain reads EPEVTQTPSHQVTQMGQEVILRCVPISNHLYFYWYRQILGQKVEFLVSFYNNEISEKSEIFDDQFSVERPDGSNFTLKIRSTKLEDSAMYFCASSERGSRTDTQYFGPGTRLTVL.

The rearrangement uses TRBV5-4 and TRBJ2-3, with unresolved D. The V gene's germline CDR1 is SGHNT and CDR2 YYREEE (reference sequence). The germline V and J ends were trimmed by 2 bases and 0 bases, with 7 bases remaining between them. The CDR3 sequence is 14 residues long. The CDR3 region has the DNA TGTGCCAGCAGCTTTGGCGCGAGCACAGATACGCAGTATTTT. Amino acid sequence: CASSFGASTDTQYF.